This entry lists 26 T cell receptor beta chains sequenced from one sample in a study of blood T cell repertoires in COVID-19. Assay: immunoSEQ multiplex PCR; the TCRdb copy retains only in-frame clones and omits some. Counted here are approximately 250,000 clones, more than 65% occurring once; the ten biggest clones make up 2% to 2.5%. The sequencing sample was made of peripheral blood. Every receptor here comes from a middle-aged man who had recovered from COVID-19.

The chain uses TRBV7-2 and TRBJ2-1; TRBD2 agrees at 9 bases. The length of the CDR3 is 15 residues. Trimming cost V 6 bases and J 4 bases; bases outside gene matches: 7. Germline loops: CDR1 SGHTA, CDR2 FQGNSA. The CDR3 DNA sequence: TGTGCCAGCAGTCATAGCGGGGGAGGTTACAATGAGCAGTTCTTC. As protein: CASSHSGGGYNEQFF. The complete variable domain, with remaining parts taken from reference TRBV7-2 and TRBJ2-1, reads GAGVSQSPSNKVTEKGKDVELRCDPISGHTALYWYRQSLGQGLEFLIYFQGNSAPDKSGLPSDRFSAERTGGSVSTLTIQRTQQEDSAVYLCASSHSGGGYNEQFFGPGTRLTVL.

In its sample, this clone was seen a few times. The gene calls are TRBV10-1 and TRBJ2-7, with 12 bases lining up with TRBD2. Per the germline V gene, CDR1 is WNHNN and CDR2 is SYGVQD (reference sequence). V was pared by 6 bases and J by 4 bases, with 7 bases of the junction left unmatched. The CDR3 is made up of 15 amino acids. CDR3: CASSLGLAGPYEQYF. CDR3 nucleotide sequence: TGCGCCAGCAGCCTGGGACTAGCGGGCCCATACGAGCAGTACTTC.

The chain recombines TRBV4-3 with TRBJ1-1; D gene unclear. V was clipped by 0 bases and J by 7 bases, with 15 bases between them. Germline CDR1 LGHNA, CDR2 YSLEER. This CDR3 comprises 15 residues. This CDR3 reads CASSQDPETLGEAFF. DNA for the CDR3: TGCGCCAGCAGCCAAGATCCAGAAACCCTTGGTGAAGCTTTCTTT.

This clone showed up just once. Distinct nucleotide sequences in the sample also encode this CDR3. The chain joins TRBV6-2 or TRBV6-3 to TRBJ1-2; tentative D call: TRBD1 (5 bases). V was shortened by 6 bases and J by 3 bases, with 11 bases between the two germline ends. Per germline, CDR1 MNHEY and CDR2 SVGEGT. The CDR3 runs to 13 residues. The CDR3 reads CASSRDRDYGYTF. CDR3 nucleotide sequence: TGTGCCAGCAGCCGCGACAGAGACTATGGCTACACCTTC.

The count of this clone is one. This chain connects TRBV5-4 to TRBJ1-6, with TRBD1 as a possible D gene (5 bases). The CDR3 has 13 residues. Germline CDR1 reads SGHNT; CDR2 reads YYREEE (reference sequence). The V end lost 10 bases, the J end lost 7 bases, and 15 bases lay between the germline ends. CDR3 DNA: TGTGCCGGGGCGATAGCGGAAAATTCACCCCTCCACTTT. It is translated as CAGAIAENSPLHF.

The rearrangement links TRBV30 to TRBJ2-3; 8 bases are shared with TRBD2. This CDR3 is built from 14 residues. The germline CDR1 and CDR2 sequences are GTSNPN and SVGIG (reference sequence). Germline trimming cut 0 bases from V and 4 bases from J; bases unmatched to any gene: 3. CDR3 in DNA: TGTGCCTGGAGTGTCAGCGGGAGTGCAGATACGCAGTATTTT. Protein product: CAWSVSGSADTQYF.

The J gene is TRBJ2-6, the V gene TRBV7-2; TRBD1 matches at 7 bases. Trimming took 3 bases from V and 0 from J; bases not matched to a gene: 8. CDR3 size: 18 residues. Germline V gene data show CDR1 as SGHTA and CDR2 as FQGNSA. The CDR3 reads CASSFRQGLSSGANVLTF. CDR3 DNA: TGTGCCAGCAGCTTCAGACAGGGCTTAAGCTCTGGGGCCAACGTCCTGACTTTC.

The chain recombines TRBV3-1 (or the pseudogene TRBV3-2) with TRBJ2-1; 9 positions agree with TRBD1. This CDR3 comprises 14 residues. CDR1 and CDR2 from the germline V gene are LGHDT and YNNKEL (reference sequence). V gave up 8 bases and J gave up 7 bases; unmatched junction bases: 9. The CDR3 here is CASPPGQGSNEQFF. CDR3 sequence (DNA): TGTGCCAGCCCTCCGGGACAGGGTTCTAATGAGCAGTTCTTC.

This chain links TRBV19 with TRBJ2-7, with a tentative D call TRBD1 (6 bases). The CDR3 consists of 15 residues. V lost 5 bases and J 4 bases, leaving 18 bases between the germline ends. CDR1 LNHDA and CDR2 SQIVND come from the germline V gene (reference sequence). CDR3: CASSPPGTRFYEQYF. As DNA, the CDR3 is TGTGCCAGTAGTCCCCCCGGGACAAGATTTTACGAGCAGTACTTC.

CDR3 sequence (DNA): TGCAGCGTTTACGGCCAGGGGGGCTCCTACAATGAGCAGTTCTTC. Residues: CSVYGQGGSYNEQFF. This chain uses TRBV29-1 with TRBJ2-1; tentatively, D is TRBD1 (7 bases). Germline loops: CDR1 SQVTM, CDR2 ANQGSEA. Trimming removed 5 bases at V and 0 bases at J, with 14 bases between. The CDR3 extends over 15 amino acids.

The chain carries TRBV12-3 or TRBV12-4 and TRBJ1-2; D is perhaps TRBD1 (5 bases). V was pared by 6 bases and J by 8 bases, with 16 bases between. CDR3 length equals 13 residues. This CDR3 is CASRGPGLHGYTF. In DNA form, the CDR3 reads TGTGCCAGCAGGGGACCGGGACTACACGGCTACACCTTC.

The chain carries TRBV3-1 (or the pseudogene TRBV3-2) and TRBJ1-6; tentatively, D is TRBD1 (6 bases). There are 14 residues in the CDR3. Germline V gives CDR1 LGHDT, CDR2 YNNKEL (reference sequence). V was clipped by 4 bases and J by 7 bases, with 11 bases between them. CDR3 nucleotides: TGTGCCAGCAGCCCCGGACAGAGAAATTCACCCCTCCACTTT. It translates to CASSPGQRNSPLHF.

The genes are TRBV5-1 and TRBJ2-1; D remains ambiguous. This CDR3 comprises 12 residues. Germline CDR1 is SGHRS and CDR2 is YFSETQ. Trimming left V 6 bases short and J 8 bases short, with 12 bases between. The CDR3 sequence is CASTTQSDEQFF. CDR3 DNA sequence: TGCGCCAGCACGACTCAGTCCGATGAGCAGTTCTTC.

The V call is TRBV6-2 or TRBV6-3, the J call TRBJ2-5; 12 nucleotides agree with TRBD2. The germline V gene has CDR1 MNHEY and CDR2 SVGEGT. V shed 2 bases, J shed 0 bases, and the junction held 4 bases outside the gene matches. This CDR3 spans 17 amino acids. The CDR3 protein is CASSYDTSGRYQETQYF. In nucleotides, the CDR3 is TGTGCCAGCAGTTACGATACTAGCGGGAGGTACCAAGAGACCCAGTACTTC.

The chain employs TRBV5-1 and TRBJ2-7; TRBD1 matches 12 bases. Losses at the gene ends were 4 bases for V and 5 bases for J; bases not matched to a gene: 7. The germline V gene has CDR1 SGHRS and CDR2 YFSETQ. This CDR3 is 15 amino acids long. The CDR3 DNA reads TGCGCCAGCAGCATGGGACAGGGGGCGGGCAACGAGCAGTACTTC. It specifies CASSMGQGAGNEQYF.

This chain uses TRBV9 with TRBJ2-5; 8 bases are shared with TRBD2. The V gene's germline CDR1 is SGDLS and CDR2 YYNGEE. V lost 0 bases and J lost 2; bases outside the gene matches: 6. This CDR3 has 16 residues. The CDR3 spells CASSVAGGAGQETQYF. In DNA form, the CDR3 reads TGTGCCAGCAGCGTAGCGGGGGGGGCAGGGCAAGAGACCCAGTACTTC.

The chain has TRBV3-1 (or the pseudogene TRBV3-2) and TRBJ2-5, with 8 nucleotides matching TRBD2. Germline values: CDR1 LGHDT, CDR2 YNNKEL (reference sequence). The V gene end was trimmed by 4 bases and the J gene end by 5 bases; junction bases not matched to a gene: 15. This CDR3 has 17 amino acids. The CDR3 region is CASSPYRSRGVLETQYF. CDR3 in DNA: TGTGCCAGCAGCCCGTACAGATCGCGGGGGGTTTTGGAGACCCAGTACTTC.

The V gene is TRBV30, the J gene TRBJ2-2; 12 positions agree with TRBD2. V dropped 7 bases and J dropped 6; count of bases not matched to a gene: 15. Looked up from germline, CDR1 is GTSNPN and CDR2 is SVGIG (reference sequence). CDR3 size: 17 residues. The CDR3, as DNA: TGTGCCTTCCACGGGAGGACTAGCGGGGTCCGGGCCGGGGAGCTGTTTTTT. Amino acids: CAFHGRTSGVRAGELFF.

The chain employs TRBV9 and TRBJ2-2; D remains ambiguous. This CDR3 is built from 15 residues. Trimming stripped 0 bases from V and 1 base from J, with 7 bases between. Per germline, CDR1 SGDLS and CDR2 YYNGEE. CDR3 loop: CASSVARLNTGELFF. DNA for the CDR3: TGTGCCAGCAGCGTAGCCCGACTGAACACCGGGGAGCTGTTTTTT.

In this sample, this clone turned up once. The V and J genes are TRBV5-1 and TRBJ1-6, with D unclear. The CDR3 consists of 14 residues. Germline V gives CDR1 SGHRS, CDR2 YFSETQ. V lost 5 bases and J lost 6, with 12 bases in between. CDR3 sequence (DNA): TGCGCCAGCAGACGGGGTGCAGCTAATTCACCCCTCCACTTT. Amino acid sequence: CASRRGAANSPLHF. Looking up the rest from reference TRBV5-1 and TRBJ1-6 gives the full variable domain: KAGVTQTPRYLIKTRGQQVTLSCSPISGHRSVSWYQQTPGQGLQFLFEYFSETQRNKGNFPGRFSGRQFSNSRSEMNVSTLELGDSALYLCASRRGAANSPLHFGNGTRLTVT.

This CDR3 is CASSPETGWEYEQYF. DNA of the CDR3: TGTGCCAGCAGCCCTGAGACAGGGTGGGAATACGAGCAGTACTTC. The J gene is TRBJ2-7, the V gene TRBV5-4, with TRBD1 identical over 7 bases. Germline CDR1 is SGHNT and CDR2 is YYREEE (reference sequence). J gave up 4 bases and V 4 bases, and 11 bases lay outside the gene matches. CDR3 size: 15 residues. Complete variable domain (other parts from reference TRBV5-4 and TRBJ2-7): ETGVTQSPTHLIKTRGQQVTLRCSSQSGHNTVSWYQQALGQGPQFIFQYYREEENGRGNFPPRFSGLQFPNYSSELNVNALELDDSALYLCASSPETGWEYEQYFGPGTRLTVT.

J is TRBJ2-7 and V is TRBV7-2, with D possibly matching TRBD2 (5 bases). CDR1 and CDR2 (germline): SGHTA, FQGNSA. V was clipped by 2 bases and J by 0 bases, with 8 bases between them. The CDR3 contains 14 residues. The CDR3, as DNA: TGTGCCAGCAGCTTAATGGGAGACTCCTACGAGCAGTACTTC. Translating gives CASSLMGDSYEQYF.

The chain uses TRBV27 and TRBJ2-7; 7 bases match TRBD1. Trimming took 6 bases from V and 0 from J; bases not matched to a gene: 2. CDR3 size: 13 residues. Germline CDR1 reads MNHEY; CDR2 reads SMNVEV (reference sequence). The CDR3 loop is CASSYRGSYEQYF. CDR3 DNA: TGTGCCAGCAGCTACAGGGGCTCCTACGAGCAGTACTTC.

The chain employs TRBV7-9 and TRBJ2-1, with 9 positions matching TRBD1. Trimming at V came to 2 bases and at J to 8 bases, leaving 7 bases not matched to a gene. From germline, CDR1 is SEHNR and CDR2 FQNEAQ (reference sequence). The CDR3 sequence is 15 residues long. This CDR3 is CASSLRRTGEDEQFF. CDR3 in DNA: TGTGCCAGCAGCTTACGCAGGACAGGGGAGGATGAGCAGTTCTTC. Together with reference TRBV7-9 and TRBJ2-1, the CDR3 gives the full variable domain: DTGVSQNPRHKITKRGQNVTFRCDPISEHNRLYWYRQTLGQGPEFLTYFQNEAQLEKSRLLSDRFSAERPKGSFSTLEIQRTEQGDSAMYLCASSLRRTGEDEQFFGPGTRLTVL.

The J gene is TRBJ2-1, the V gene TRBV10-1; 11 positions match TRBD1. Losses at the gene ends were 5 bases for V and 3 bases for J; bases not matched to a gene: 9. The length of the CDR3 is 17 residues. Per germline, CDR1 WNHNN and CDR2 SYGVQD (reference sequence). CDR3: CASSHVTGTGGYNEQFF. The CDR3 DNA reads as TGCGCCAGCAGTCACGTAACCGGGACAGGGGGCTACAATGAGCAGTTCTTC.

The CDR3 reads CASSEAGTVLNGYTF. The CDR3, as DNA: TGCGCCAGCAGTGAGGCCGGGACAGTTTTAAATGGCTACACCTTC. This chain links TRBV10-2 with TRBJ1-2; 7 bases align to TRBD1. The germline CDR1 and CDR2 sequences are WSHSY and SAAADI. Germline trimming cut 2 bases from V and 6 bases from J; bases unmatched to any gene: 9. CDR3 size: 15 residues.